Below are 21 T cell receptor beta chains sequenced from a single sample in a study of shared clonotypes between healthy human individuals. The assay was immunoSEQ multiplex PCR, and TCRdb's table has in-frame clones only and misses some. This table holds hundreds of thousands of clones, roughly three quarters found once. Sequencing was carried out using PBMCs. These receptors were obtained from a woman in her thirties or forties in good health. Some clones in this sample may be carry-over from other donors' samples.

CDR3 in amino acids: CASSERGPTGDTTPLHF. The CDR3 nucleotides are TGTGCCAGCAGTGAACGGGGACCCACAGGCGATACTACACCCCTCCACTTT. The genes are TRBV6-1 and TRBJ1-6, with D perhaps matching TRBD1 (5 bases). There are 17 residues in the CDR3. Per germline, CDR1 MNHNS and CDR2 SASEGT. V was shortened by 2 bases and J by 11 bases, with 22 bases between the two germline ends.

The chain couples TRBV27 to TRBJ2-1; 8 positions match TRBD1. This CDR3 is built from 15 residues. V gave up 5 bases and J gave up 5 bases; unmatched junction bases: 8. The germline gives CDR1 MNHEY, CDR2 SMNVEV (reference sequence). The DNA for the CDR3 is TGTGCCAGCAGTCCAAGGACAGGGCTTGACAATGAGCAGTTCTTC. Encoded protein: CASSPRTGLDNEQFF.

The chain employs TRBV13 and TRBJ2-7, with a possible D match to TRBD2 (6 bases). V was shortened by 1 base and J by 6 bases, with 16 bases between the two germline ends. CDR1 and CDR2 from the germline V gene are PRHDT and FYEKMQ (reference sequence). The CDR3 has 15 residues. The chain's CDR3 is CASSLVSGGAGEQYF. CDR3 DNA sequence: TGTGCCAGCAGCTTAGTTTCGGGTGGAGCGGGCGAGCAGTACTTC. The full variable domain, its missing parts supplied by reference TRBV13 and TRBJ2-7, is AAGVIQSPRHLIKEKRETATLKCYPIPRHDTVYWYQQGPGQDPQFLISFYEKMQSDKGSIPDRFSAQQFSDYHSELNMSSLELGDSALYFCASSLVSGGAGEQYFGPGTRLTVT.

This chain uses TRBV30 with TRBJ1-1; no reliable D call. Germline V gives CDR1 GTSNPN, CDR2 SVGIG (reference sequence). V was pared by 3 bases and J by 1 base, with 9 bases between. The CDR3 covers 13 residues. The CDR3 reads CAWRGFTNTEAFF. CDR3 DNA sequence: TGTGCCTGGAGGGGGTTTACGAACACTGAAGCTTTCTTT.

The rearrangement uses TRBV28 and TRBJ2-7; D may be TRBD1 (6 bases). CDR3 size: 14 residues. The V gene lost 5 bases and the J gene lost 7 bases, with 18 bases spanning the gap. CDR1 is MDHEN, CDR2 SYDVKM, per germline. CDR3: CASSGPGQGLEQYF. The CDR3 DNA follows: TGTGCCAGCAGTGGACCGGGACAAGGGCTTGAGCAGTACTTC.

CDR3 region: CASREGGNTIYF. CDR3 coding DNA: TGTGCCAGCCGGGAGGGAGGAAACACCATATATTTT. This chain joins TRBV28 and TRBJ1-3; D unresolved. V shed 8 bases and J shed 4 bases, with 9 bases lying between them. The CDR3 is 12 amino acids. Germline CDR1 reads MDHEN; CDR2 reads SYDVKM.

Note on this clone: A far larger clone is just one base off, so this is likely a read error. This chain uses TRBV13 with TRBJ2-7; 7 nucleotides agree with TRBD1. This CDR3 has 12 residues. Germline V lookup: CDR1 PRHDT, CDR2 FYEKMQ (reference sequence). The CDR3 sequence: CASRATGSERYF. The CDR3 nucleotides are TGTGCCAGCAGAGCGACAGGGTCCGAGCGGTACTTC.

This clone appeared a few times. This sequence joins TRBV5-5 and TRBJ1-5; the D gene is possibly TRBD1 (5 bases). The CDR3 contains 14 residues. The germline gives CDR1 SGHKS, CDR2 YYEKEE (reference sequence). V was cut by 2 bases and J by 5 bases, with 11 bases left in between. CDR3 loop: CASSFGQGHQPQHF. The CDR3 DNA follows: TGTGCCAGCAGCTTCGGGCAGGGCCATCAGCCCCAGCATTTT.

This clone has just a few counts. J is TRBJ2-3 and V is TRBV7-9; TRBD1 might be the D (6 bases). V was pared by 5 bases and J by 1 base, with 13 bases between. In germline, CDR1 is SEHNR, CDR2 FQNEAQ (reference sequence). This CDR3 spans 15 amino acids. CDR3 DNA: TGTGCCAGCAGCCCCCGGGACATTCGCACAGATACGCAGTATTTT. This gives the protein CASSPRDIRTDTQYF. Variable domain in full (rest from reference TRBV7-9 and TRBJ2-3): DTGVSQNPRHKITKRGQNVTFRCDPISEHNRLYWYRQTLGQGPEFLTYFQNEAQLEKSRLLSDRFSAERPKGSFSTLEIQRTEQGDSAMYLCASSPRDIRTDTQYFGPGTRLTVL.

Of note for this clone: The sample carries other DNA sequences with the same CDR3. CDR3 sequence: CASGIAGSGVEQYF. The CDR3 DNA reads TGTGCCAGCGGTATAGCGGGATCTGGGGTCGAGCAGTACTTC. The chain couples TRBV10-3 to TRBJ2-5, with TRBD2 matching 8 bases. The J call may be in error: the DNA end matches TRBJ2-7 better. The CDR3 contains 14 residues. Looked up from germline, CDR1 is ENHRY and CDR2 is SYGVKD.

The V call is TRBV6-1, the J call TRBJ1-5; no clear D. The CDR3 spans 17 residues. Germline loops: CDR1 MNHNS, CDR2 SASEGT. The V and J ends lost 2 bases and 6 bases respectively, with 20 bases between them. The CDR3 loop reads CASSEFLASVGTQPQHF. The CDR3 bases are TGTGCCAGCAGTGAATTTCTTGCGTCCGTAGGCACTCAGCCCCAGCATTTT.

This clone has a handful of counts. This may arise from a read error, as a much more abundant clone is one base away. V usage is TRBV7-9 and J usage is TRBJ2-5; the D call may be TRBD1 or TRBD2 (6 bases each). From germline, CDR1 is SEHNR and CDR2 FQNEAQ (reference sequence). The CDR3 loop spans 14 amino acids. The germline V and J ends were trimmed by 5 bases and 9 bases, with 19 bases remaining between them. The CDR3 is CASSTTGTWEAQYF. The DNA of the CDR3 is TGTGCCAGCAGCACGACAGGTACTTGGGAGGCCCAGTACTTC.

This clone appeared a few times. The chain uses TRBV27 and TRBJ1-3; D perhaps matches TRBD1 (6 bases). Per the germline V gene, CDR1 is MNHEY and CDR2 is SMNVEV (reference sequence). The CDR3 extends over 14 amino acids. Trimming stripped 10 bases from V and 2 bases from J, with 15 bases between. This CDR3 reads CANPDSIAGNTIYF. CDR3 bases: TGTGCCAACCCGGACAGTATAGCTGGAAACACCATATATTTT.

This clone has a handful of counts. A far larger clone differs by one base, so this is likely a read error. Given the absence of the conserved phenylalanine or tryptophan at the CDR3 end, a read error is likely. V and J are TRBV30 and TRBJ1-1; D call uncertain. Trimming left V 2 bases short and J 9 bases short, with 13 bases between. The CDR3 extends over 12 amino acids. Germline CDR1 GTSNPN, CDR2 SVGIG (reference sequence). DNA for the CDR3: TGTGCCTGGAGTCTCCCTGTGTCGAAAGCTTTCATT. It specifies CAWSLPVSKAFI.

Remarks on this clone: A read error is likely here: a far larger clone is one base away. The same CDR3 also results from other DNA sequences found in this sample. The rearrangement joins TRBV5-1 to TRBJ1-1; D remains ambiguous. CDR1 is SGHRS and CDR2 is YFSETQ in the germline V gene. CDR3 length: 11 residues. This chain's CDR3 is CASSLGTEAFF. The CDR3 DNA reads TGCGCCAGCAGCTTGGGCACTGAAGCCTTCTTT.

This chain uses TRBV11-2 with TRBJ2-1, with TRBD1 as a possible D gene (6 bases). Germline V gives CDR1 SGHAT, CDR2 FQNNGV. CDR3 length: 16 residues. V was shortened by 2 bases and J by 5 bases, with 16 bases between the two germline ends. This CDR3 reads CASSLKGTTTNNEQFF. CDR3 coding DNA: TGTGCCAGCAGCTTAAAGGGGACAACAACAAACAATGAGCAGTTCTTC.

This clone was seen more than once but under ten times. The chain carries TRBV10-3 and TRBJ1-1; D possibly corresponds to TRBD1 (6 bases). CDR3 length equals 15 residues. CDR1 ENHRY and CDR2 SYGVKD come from the germline V gene. V was trimmed by 6 bases and J by 0 bases, leaving 14 bases between them. The CDR3 loop is CAISPTQGLNTEAFF. In DNA form, the CDR3 reads TGTGCCATCAGCCCCACACAGGGCCTGAACACTGAAGCTTTCTTT.

This clone was detected a few times. The likely explanation is a read error, given a far larger clone one base away. Other DNA sequences in the same sample also yield this CDR3. The V call is TRBV29-1, the J call TRBJ1-1; 9 bases match TRBD1. The V gene's germline CDR1 is SQVTM and CDR2 ANQGSEA. The CDR3 runs to 16 residues. The CDR3 loop is CSVEDRGRFVNTEAFF. CDR3 in DNA: TGCAGCGTTGAGGACAGGGGCCGATTCGTGAACACTGAGGCTTTCTTT.

About this clone itself: The CDR3 does not close with the conserved phenylalanine or tryptophan, likely indicating a read error. J is TRBJ1-1 and V is TRBV7-9; D is unclear. Germline V gene sequence: CDR1 SEHNR, CDR2 FQNEAQ (reference sequence). The CDR3 consists of 14 residues. The DNA for the CDR3 is TGTTCCAGCAGCTTAGCACTGATAAACACTGAAGCTTTCCTT. Its protein product is CSSSLALINTEAFL.

For this clone: A far larger clone is one nucleotide away, so this likely arose from a read error. Here the CDR3 reads CASGERQGKDIQYF. As DNA, the CDR3 is TGTGCCAGCGGCGAGAGACAGGGGAAGGACATTCAGTACTTC. The chain links TRBV9 to TRBJ2-4, with 8 nucleotides matching TRBD1. V lost 7 bases to trimming and J lost 8 bases; unmatched junction nucleotides: 11. Per germline, CDR1 SGDLS and CDR2 YYNGEE. This CDR3 comprises 14 residues.

In the case of this clone: Given a far larger clone just one base away, this is likely a sequencing read error. Other DNA sequences in the same sample also yield this CDR3. V gene TRBV30 combines with J gene TRBJ2-2, with TRBD2 as a possible D gene (5 bases). The germline V gene encodes CDR1 GTSNPN and CDR2 SVGIG (reference sequence). The CDR3 totals 14 residues. The CDR3 sequence: CAWSAQPRGGELFF. CDR3 nucleotide sequence: TGCGCCTGGAGTGCCCAGCCCCGGGGCGGGGAGCTGTTTTTT.